A selection of T cell receptor beta chains follows, all from one sample in a study of T cells after yellow fever vaccination. TCRdb reanalysed the 5' RACE reads using MiXCR and keeps one entry per CDR3 protein. Of fewer than 90,000 distinct CDR3 sequences listed, around 6.9% were seen once; the top ten hold roughly a third. This sample comprised CD8+ T cells sorted from PBMCs, obtained 4 to 5 days after the first yellow fever vaccination. Every receptor here comes from a man aged 18 to 35 who received the YFV17D yellow fever vaccine. CDR3s include the opening cysteine and the closing phenylalanine or tryptophan. The D gene is left open where the match is weak. For some rows the clone size is stated as once, few or many, or as a class when expanded; others skip it.

J gene	clone size	V gene	D gene	CDR3 protein	CDR3 DNA
TRBJ2-5	NA	TRBV15	NA	CATSRRDNQETQYF	TGTGCCACCAGCAGACGGGACAACCAAGAGACCCAGTACTTC
TRBJ1-5	many	TRBV27	NA	CASSSRGNQPQHF	TGTGCCAGCAGCTCCCGGGGCAATCAGCCGCAGCATTTT
TRBJ2-7	few	TRBV29-1	NA	CSVEDLRGEQYF	TGCAGCGTCGAAGACCTTAGGGGTGAGCAGTACTTC
TRBJ1-2	many	TRBV25-1	NA	CASSGYSNYGYTF	TGTGCCAGCAGTGGATACTCTAACTATGGCTACACCTTC
TRBJ2-2	few	TRBV29-1	NA	CSVEEVGTNTGELFF	TGCAGCGTTGAAGAGGTCGGAACGAACACCGGGGAGCTGTTTTTT
TRBJ2-7	few	TRBV5-5	NA	CASSPPSSYEQYF	TGTGCCAGCAGCCCTCCCAGTTCCTACGAGCAGTACTTC
TRBJ2-1	many	TRBV4-3	NA	CASRPDRASYNEQFF	TGCGCCAGCAGGCCCGACAGAGCCTCCTACAATGAGCAGTTCTTC
TRBJ2-5	NA	TRBV15	NA	CATSDTRVETQYF	TGTGCCACCAGCGATACCAGGGTAGAGACCCAGTACTTC
TRBJ2-7	NA	TRBV7-2	NA	CASSSPPDGFPEQYF	TGTGCCAGCAGCTCTCCCCCGGACGGGTTCCCTGAGCAGTACTTC
TRBJ2-3	few	TRBV4-1	TRBD1	CASSQRDRGRGSTDTQYF	TGCGCCAGCAGCCAAAGGGACAGGGGGCGAGGGAGCACAGATACGCAGTATTTT
TRBJ2-3	few	TRBV7-2	TRBD2	CASSSSGGALDTQYF	TGTGCCAGCAGCTCGAGCGGGGGGGCCCTTGATACGCAGTATTTT
TRBJ2-2	NA	TRBV10-3	NA	CAVGDTGELFF	TGTGCCGTAGGGGACACCGGGGAGCTGTTTTTT
TRBJ2-5	few	TRBV4-1	NA	CASSLPEGARETQYF	TGCGCCAGCAGCCTTCCGGAGGGGGCTAGGGAGACCCAGTACTTC
TRBJ2-3	NA	TRBV11-2	NA	CASSPRATDTQYF	TGTGCCAGCAGCCCGAGAGCGACAGATACGCAGTATTTT
TRBJ2-5	many	TRBV7-9	TRBD2	CASSLSGGPPKETQYF	TGTGCCAGCAGCCTTAGCGGGGGGCCCCCCAAAGAGACCCAGTACTTC
TRBJ2-2	many	TRBV7-2	TRBD2	CASSPQAGGSGELFF	TGTGCCAGCAGCCCACAAGCGGGGGGATCCGGGGAGCTGTTTTTT
TRBJ2-3	many	TRBV7-9	TRBD1	CASSYRTGATDTQYF	TGTGCCAGCAGCTACCGGACAGGGGCCACAGATACGCAGTATTTT
TRBJ2-7	NA	TRBV27	NA	CASSQVAGYWEQYF	TGTGCCAGCAGCCAGGTGGCGGGCTACTGGGAGCAGTACTTC
TRBJ2-1	few	TRBV6-5	NA	CASSYSRGGNEQFF	TGTGCCAGCAGTTACTCGAGGGGGGGCAATGAGCAGTTCTTC
TRBJ1-2	many	TRBV7-9	NA	CASSLGTENYGYTF	TGTGCCAGCAGCTTAGGTACAGAGAACTATGGCTACACCTTC
TRBJ1-4	many	TRBV27	NA	CASSWGLNEKLFF	TGTGCCAGCAGTTGGGGTTTGAATGAAAAACTGTTTTTT
TRBJ2-1	many	TRBV4-1	TRBD2	CASSQEDFPSGGYEQFF	TGCGCCAGCAGCCAAGAAGACTTTCCTAGCGGGGGCTATGAGCAGTTCTTC
TRBJ2-2	NA	TRBV5-5	TRBD1	CASILGQGTGELFF	TGTGCCAGCATCCTGGGACAGGGAACGGGGGAGCTGTTTTTT
TRBJ2-3	few	TRBV7-9	TRBD2	CASSSTSSGGSSDTQYF	TGTGCCAGCAGCTCCACCTCTAGCGGGGGGAGCTCAGATACGCAGTATTTT
TRBJ2-1	many	TRBV19	TRBD2	CASSPSGGFEQFF	TGTGCCAGTAGTCCTAGCGGGGGCTTTGAGCAGTTCTTC
TRBJ2-1	few	TRBV20-1	NA	CSANEQFF	TGCAGTGCCAATGAGCAGTTCTTC
TRBJ2-5	NA	TRBV15	TRBD1	CATSRGWTGQETQYF	TGTGCCACCAGCAGAGGGTGGACAGGGCAAGAGACCCAGTACTTC
TRBJ1-3	many	TRBV5-4	NA	CASSLEGPSSGNTIYF	TGTGCCAGCAGCTTGGAGGGCCCTAGCTCTGGAAACACCATATATTTT
TRBJ2-5	NA	TRBV5-4	NA	CASSPGAQETQYF	TGTGCCAGCAGCCCCGGGGCCCAAGAGACCCAGTACTTC
TRBJ2-5	few	TRBV5-6	NA	CASSSFKVSTHLGETQYF	TGTGCCAGCAGCTCCTTCAAGGTTTCGACCCACCTCGGGGAGACCCAGTACTTC
TRBJ2-1	NA	TRBV7-2	NA	CASSPQGVEQFF	TGTGCCAGCAGCCCCCAGGGAGTTGAGCAGTTCTTC
TRBJ2-7	many	TRBV7-8	NA	CASSLNRLYEQYF	TGTGCCAGCAGCTTAAACAGGCTCTACGAGCAGTACTTC
TRBJ2-4	many	TRBV12-3/TRBV12-4	NA	CASSSGGTRYF	TGTGCCAGCAGTTCGGGTGGCACTCGGTACTTC
TRBJ1-6	few	TRBV5-1	TRBD1	CASSTGTGVNSPLHF	TGCGCCAGCAGCACCGGGACAGGGGTCAATTCACCCCTCCACTTT
TRBJ1-4	NA	TRBV6-5	NA	CASSYVTGRKLFF	TGTGCCAGCAGTTATGTTACAGGGAGGAAACTGTTTTTT
TRBJ1-4	NA	TRBV5-4	NA	CASSLGRVREKLFF	TGTGCCAGCAGCTTGGGCAGGGTACGAGAAAAACTGTTTTTT
TRBJ1-6	many	TRBV7-6	NA	CASSLEQGSSPLHF	TGTGCCAGCAGCTTAGAACAGGGATCTTCACCCCTCCACTTT
TRBJ1-1	few	TRBV5-5	TRBD1	CASSWMGQVNGEAFF	TGTGCCAGCAGCTGGATGGGACAGGTCAATGGTGAAGCTTTCTTT
TRBJ2-2	NA	TRBV3-1	TRBD1	CASSQDKRGRSNTGELFF	TGTGCCAGCAGCCAAGATAAGAGGGGGCGTTCCAACACCGGGGAGCTGTTTTTT
TRBJ2-1	many	TRBV6-2/TRBV6-3	NA	CASIWGNEQFF	TGTGCCAGCATCTGGGGCAATGAGCAGTTCTTC
TRBJ2-2	many	TRBV7-2	NA	CASNLGVLQIHRRSGELFF	TGTGCCAGCAACTTAGGTGTTTTACAGATACATCGGAGGAGCGGGGAGCTGTTTTTT
TRBJ2-7	few	TRBV4-3	NA	CASSQQNTNLNEQYF	TGCGCCAGCAGCCAACAGAACACCAACTTAAACGAGCAGTACTTC
TRBJ1-2	NA	TRBV19	NA	CASTIQGYYGYTF	TGTGCCAGTACCATACAGGGCTACTATGGCTACACCTTC
TRBJ2-3	few	TRBV15	NA	CATSQHGLAESYTDTQYF	TGTGCCACCAGCCAGCACGGGTTGGCAGAATCATACACAGATACGCAGTATTTT
TRBJ2-5	NA	TRBV11-2	NA	CASSPRLPSELLQETQYF	TGTGCCAGCAGCCCACGCCTCCCATCGGAGCTATTACAAGAGACCCAGTACTTC
TRBJ1-6	few	TRBV12-3/TRBV12-4	NA	CASSLRGALDNSPLHF	TGTGCCAGCAGTTTAAGGGGCGCCTTAGATAATTCACCCCTCCACTTT
TRBJ1-3	many	TRBV12-3/TRBV12-4	NA	CASSLGALDPNTIYF	TGTGCCAGCAGTTTAGGGGCCTTGGATCCAAACACCATATATTTT
TRBJ1-5	many	TRBV23-1	NA	CASSHLDRRGNQPQHF	TGCGCCAGCAGTCACCTGGACCGGAGGGGCAATCAGCCCCAGCATTTT
TRBJ2-4	many	TRBV30	NA	CAWSLTALAKNIQYF	TGTGCCTGGAGTCTTACAGCCCTAGCCAAAAACATTCAGTACTTC
TRBJ1-1	NA	TRBV19	NA	CASSIILNTEAFF	TGTGCCAGTAGTATAATTTTGAACACTGAAGCTTTCTTT
TRBJ2-3	few	TRBV11-2	TRBD2	CASSLETPRLAGYTDTQYF	TGTGCCAGCAGCTTAGAGACCCCCAGACTAGCGGGGTATACAGATACGCAGTATTTT
TRBJ2-1	many	TRBV7-7	TRBD2	CASSSVGLAGNEQFF	TGTGCTAGCAGCTCGGTCGGACTAGCCGGGAATGAGCAGTTCTTC
TRBJ2-1	many	TRBV6-5	TRBD1	CASNKDRGYEFF	TGTGCCAGCAACAAAGACAGGGGGTACGAGTTCTTC
TRBJ2-1	NA	TRBV7-8	NA	CASSLAPGAPEFF	TGTGCCAGCAGCTTAGCTCCCGGGGCCCCGGAGTTCTTC
TRBJ2-2	few	TRBV5-1	TRBD1	CASSRTGVSNTGELFF	TGCGCCAGCAGCAGGACAGGGGTGTCGAACACCGGGGAGCTGTTTTTT
TRBJ2-7	few	TRBV7-9	NA	CASSQQAYEQYF	TGTGCCAGCAGCCAACAGGCATACGAGCAGTACTTC
TRBJ2-7	few	TRBV30	TRBD2	CAWNRGGTSYEQYF	TGTGCCTGGAATCGGGGAGGGACCTCCTACGAGCAGTACTTC
TRBJ1-3	NA	TRBV6-2/TRBV6-3	NA	CASRSPDSPSGNTIYF	TGTGCCAGCAGATCGCCAGACAGTCCCTCTGGAAACACCATATATTTT
TRBJ1-6	many	TRBV12-5	TRBD1	CASGFWTGLGSPLHF	TGTGCTAGTGGTTTTTGGACAGGTCTCGGTTCACCCCTCCACTTT
TRBJ1-1	few	TRBV13	TRBD1	CASSRTGDLSEAFF	TGTGCCAGCAGCCGTACAGGGGATTTGTCTGAAGCTTTCTTT